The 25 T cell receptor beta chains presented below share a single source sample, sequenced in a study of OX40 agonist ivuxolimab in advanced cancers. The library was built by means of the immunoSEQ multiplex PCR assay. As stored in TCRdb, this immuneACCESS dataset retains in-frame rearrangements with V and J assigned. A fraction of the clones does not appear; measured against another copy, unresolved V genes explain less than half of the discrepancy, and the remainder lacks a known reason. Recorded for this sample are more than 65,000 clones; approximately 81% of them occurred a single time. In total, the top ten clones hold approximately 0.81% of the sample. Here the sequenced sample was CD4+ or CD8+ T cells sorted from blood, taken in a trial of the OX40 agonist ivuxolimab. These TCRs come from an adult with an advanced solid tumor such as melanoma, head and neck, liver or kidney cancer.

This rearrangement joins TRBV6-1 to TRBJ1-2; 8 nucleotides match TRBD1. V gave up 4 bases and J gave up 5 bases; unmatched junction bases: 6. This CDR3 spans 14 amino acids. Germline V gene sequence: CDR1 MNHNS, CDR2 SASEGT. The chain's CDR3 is CASSAGQGTYGYTF. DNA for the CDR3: TGTGCCAGCAGTGCTGGACAGGGAACTTATGGCTACACCTTC.

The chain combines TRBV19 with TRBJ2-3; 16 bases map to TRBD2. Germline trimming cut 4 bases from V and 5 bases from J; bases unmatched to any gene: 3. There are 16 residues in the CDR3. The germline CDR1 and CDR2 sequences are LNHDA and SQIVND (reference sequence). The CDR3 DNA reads TGTGCCAGTAGTACCGGGACTAGCGGGAGGGTAGATACGCAGTATTTT. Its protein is CASSTGTSGRVDTQYF.

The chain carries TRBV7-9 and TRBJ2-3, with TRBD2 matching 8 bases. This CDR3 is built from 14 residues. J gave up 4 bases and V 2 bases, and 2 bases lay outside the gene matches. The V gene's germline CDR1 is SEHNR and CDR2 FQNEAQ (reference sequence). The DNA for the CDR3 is TGTGCCAGCAGCTTAAGCGGGAGCTCAGATACGCAGTATTTT. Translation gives CASSLSGSSDTQYF.

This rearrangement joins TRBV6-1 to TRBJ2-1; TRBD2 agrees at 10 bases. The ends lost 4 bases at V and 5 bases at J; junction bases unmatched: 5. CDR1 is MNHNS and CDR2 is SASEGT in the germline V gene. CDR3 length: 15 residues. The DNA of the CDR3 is TGTGCCAGCAGTGGGAGGACTAGCGGAAACAATGAGCAGTTCTTC. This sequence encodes CASSGRTSGNNEQFF.

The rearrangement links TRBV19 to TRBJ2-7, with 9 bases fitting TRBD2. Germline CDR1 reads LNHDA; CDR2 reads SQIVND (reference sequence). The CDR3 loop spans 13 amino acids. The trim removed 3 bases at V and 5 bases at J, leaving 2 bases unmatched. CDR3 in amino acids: CASSIASGNEQYF. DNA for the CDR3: TGTGCCAGTAGTATCGCTAGCGGGAACGAGCAGTACTTC.

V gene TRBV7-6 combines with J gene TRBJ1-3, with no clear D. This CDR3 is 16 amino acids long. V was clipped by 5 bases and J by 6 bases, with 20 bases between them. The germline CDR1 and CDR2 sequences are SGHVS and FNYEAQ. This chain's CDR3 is CASSRPRLAPLNTIYF. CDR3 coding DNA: TGTGCCAGCAGCCGACCCCGCCTGGCTCCTCTAAACACCATATATTTT.

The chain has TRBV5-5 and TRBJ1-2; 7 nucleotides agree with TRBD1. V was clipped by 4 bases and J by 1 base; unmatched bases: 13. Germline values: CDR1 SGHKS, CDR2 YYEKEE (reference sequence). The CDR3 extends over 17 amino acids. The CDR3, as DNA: TGTGCCAGCAGCCCAGGAGGGACAGCCGGTGGTAACTATGGCTACACCTTC. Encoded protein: CASSPGGTAGGNYGYTF.

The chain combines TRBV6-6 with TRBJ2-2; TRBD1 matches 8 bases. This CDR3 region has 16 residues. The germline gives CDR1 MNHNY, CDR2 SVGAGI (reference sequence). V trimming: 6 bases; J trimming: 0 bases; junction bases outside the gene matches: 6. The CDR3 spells CASRPPTGANTGELFF. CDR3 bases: TGTGCCAGCAGACCGCCGACAGGGGCGAACACCGGGGAGCTGTTTTTT.

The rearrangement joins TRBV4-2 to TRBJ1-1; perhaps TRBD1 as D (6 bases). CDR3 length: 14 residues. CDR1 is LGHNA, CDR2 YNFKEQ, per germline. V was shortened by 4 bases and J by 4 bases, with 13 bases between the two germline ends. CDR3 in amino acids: CASSPAGALTEAFF. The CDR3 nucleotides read TGTGCCAGCAGCCCAGCAGGGGCTCTCACTGAAGCTTTCTTT.

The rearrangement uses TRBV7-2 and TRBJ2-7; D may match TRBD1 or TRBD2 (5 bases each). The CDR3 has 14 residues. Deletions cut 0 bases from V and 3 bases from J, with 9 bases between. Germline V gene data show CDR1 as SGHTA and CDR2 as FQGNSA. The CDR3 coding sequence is TGTGCCAGCAGCTTAGCTGCAGGGAGCTACGAGCAGTACTTC. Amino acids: CASSLAAGSYEQYF. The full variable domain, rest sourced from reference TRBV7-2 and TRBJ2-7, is GAGVSQSPSNKVTEKGKDVELRCDPISGHTALYWYRQSLGQGLEFLIYFQGNSAPDKSGLPSDRFSAERTGGSVSTLTIQRTQQEDSAVYLCASSLAAGSYEQYFGPGTRLTVT.

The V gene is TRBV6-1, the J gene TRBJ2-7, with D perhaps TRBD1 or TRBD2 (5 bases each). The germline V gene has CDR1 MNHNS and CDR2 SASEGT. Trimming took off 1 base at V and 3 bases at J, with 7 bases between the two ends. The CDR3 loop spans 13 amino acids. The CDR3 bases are TGTGCCAGCAGTGAAGAGAGGGGCTACGAGCAGTACTTC. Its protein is CASSEERGYEQYF.

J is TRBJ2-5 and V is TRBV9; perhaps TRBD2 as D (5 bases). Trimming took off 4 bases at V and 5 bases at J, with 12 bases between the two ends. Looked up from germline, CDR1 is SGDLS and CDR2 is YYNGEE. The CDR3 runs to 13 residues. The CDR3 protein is CASSRTQRETQYF. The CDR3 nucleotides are TGTGCCAGCAGCCGCACCCAGCGGGAGACCCAGTACTTC.

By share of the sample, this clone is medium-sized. The CDR3 spells CASTRGEAYEQYF. The CDR3, as DNA: TGTGCCAGCACCCGGGGGGAAGCCTACGAGCAGTACTTC. The V call is TRBV7-9, the J call TRBJ2-7, with 7 bases that match TRBD2. J gave up 2 bases and V 7 bases, and 5 bases lay outside the gene matches. Germline loops: CDR1 SEHNR, CDR2 FQNEAQ (reference sequence). CDR3 length: 13 residues.

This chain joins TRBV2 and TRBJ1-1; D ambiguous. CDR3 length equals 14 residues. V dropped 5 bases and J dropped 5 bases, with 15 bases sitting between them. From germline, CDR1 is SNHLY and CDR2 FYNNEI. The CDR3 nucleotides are TGTGCCAGCAGTTTCCGACTCACCGGGACTGAAGCTTTCTTT. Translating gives CASSFRLTGTEAFF.

The CDR3 region is CASSPGRTLSTEAFF. DNA of the CDR3: TGTGCCAGCAGTCCCGGACGGACCCTGAGCACTGAAGCTTTCTTT. The rearrangement uses TRBV27 and TRBJ1-1; D unresolved. The CDR3 loop spans 15 amino acids. Germline CDR1 is MNHEY and CDR2 is SMNVEV (reference sequence). Trimming pared 5 bases from V and 4 bases from J, leaving 17 bases between.

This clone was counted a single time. DNA for the CDR3: TGCAGCGTTGGAATCCCTACAAACACCGGGGAGCTGTTTTTT. Protein product: CSVGIPTNTGELFF. The V gene is TRBV29-1, the J gene TRBJ2-2; D uncertain. V dropped 4 bases and J dropped 2 bases, with 11 bases sitting between them. CDR3 length equals 14 residues. Per germline, CDR1 SQVTM and CDR2 ANQGSEA.

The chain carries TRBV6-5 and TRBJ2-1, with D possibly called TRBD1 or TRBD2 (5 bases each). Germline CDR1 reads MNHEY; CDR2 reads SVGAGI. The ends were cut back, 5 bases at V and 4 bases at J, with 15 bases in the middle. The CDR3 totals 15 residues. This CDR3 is CASSTSGTGYNEQFF. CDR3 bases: TGTGCCAGCAGTACCTCCGGGACGGGTTACAATGAGCAGTTCTTC.

The CDR3 loop reads CAWSLRESDTQYF. CDR3 in DNA: TGTGCCTGGAGTTTGCGGGAGTCAGATACGCAGTATTTT. This chain joins TRBV30 and TRBJ2-3; 7 positions match TRBD2. Per the germline V gene, CDR1 is GTSNPN and CDR2 is SVGIG (reference sequence). The CDR3 length is 13 residues. V dropped 2 bases and J dropped 4; count of bases not matched to a gene: 3.

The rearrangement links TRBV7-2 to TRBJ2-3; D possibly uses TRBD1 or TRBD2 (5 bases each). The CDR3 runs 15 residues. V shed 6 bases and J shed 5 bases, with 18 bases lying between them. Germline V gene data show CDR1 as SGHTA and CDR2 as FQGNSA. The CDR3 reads CASRPQWDAGDTQYF. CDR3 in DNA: TGTGCCAGCAGGCCTCAGTGGGACGCCGGAGATACGCAGTATTTT.

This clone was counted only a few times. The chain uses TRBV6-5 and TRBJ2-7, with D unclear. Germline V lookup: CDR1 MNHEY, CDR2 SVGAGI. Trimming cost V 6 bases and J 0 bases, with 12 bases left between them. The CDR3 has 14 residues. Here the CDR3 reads CASSTSRFSYEQYF. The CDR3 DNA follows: TGTGCCAGCAGCACATCCAGATTCTCCTACGAGCAGTACTTC.

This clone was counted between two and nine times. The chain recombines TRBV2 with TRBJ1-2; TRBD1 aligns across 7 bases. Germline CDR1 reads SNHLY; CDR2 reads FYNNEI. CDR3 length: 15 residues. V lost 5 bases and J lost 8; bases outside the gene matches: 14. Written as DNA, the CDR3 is TGTGCCAGCAGTACCCAGACAGGGCGGTTGGAAGGCTACACCTTC. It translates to CASSTQTGRLEGYTF.

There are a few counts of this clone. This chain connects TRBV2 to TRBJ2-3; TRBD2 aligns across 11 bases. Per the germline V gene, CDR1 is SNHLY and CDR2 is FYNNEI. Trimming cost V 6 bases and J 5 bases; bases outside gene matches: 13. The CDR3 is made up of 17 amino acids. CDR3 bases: TGTGCCAGCAGCCCCGAGGTGCTAGCGGGAGGTAGAGATACGCAGTATTTT. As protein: CASSPEVLAGGRDTQYF.

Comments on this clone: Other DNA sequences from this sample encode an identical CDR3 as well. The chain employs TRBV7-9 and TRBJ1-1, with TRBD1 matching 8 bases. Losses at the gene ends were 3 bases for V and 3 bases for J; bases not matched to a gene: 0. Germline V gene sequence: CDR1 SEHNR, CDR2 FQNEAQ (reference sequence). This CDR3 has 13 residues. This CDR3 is CASSLTGDTEAFF. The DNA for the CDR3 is TGTGCCAGCAGCTTGACAGGGGACACTGAAGCTTTCTTT.

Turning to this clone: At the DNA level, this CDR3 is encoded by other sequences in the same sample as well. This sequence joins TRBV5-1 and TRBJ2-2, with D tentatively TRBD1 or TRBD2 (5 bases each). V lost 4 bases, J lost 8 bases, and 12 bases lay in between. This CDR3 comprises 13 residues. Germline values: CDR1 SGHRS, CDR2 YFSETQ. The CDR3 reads CASSPQGAGELFF. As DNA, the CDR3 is TGCGCCAGCAGCCCGCAGGGAGCGGGGGAGCTGTTTTTT.

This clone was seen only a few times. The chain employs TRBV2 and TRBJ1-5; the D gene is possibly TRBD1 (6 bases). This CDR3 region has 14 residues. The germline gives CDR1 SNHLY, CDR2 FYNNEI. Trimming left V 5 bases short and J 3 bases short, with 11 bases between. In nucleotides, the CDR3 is TGTGCCAGCAGTTGGACAGCTTACAATCAGCCCCAGCATTTT. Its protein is CASSWTAYNQPQHF.